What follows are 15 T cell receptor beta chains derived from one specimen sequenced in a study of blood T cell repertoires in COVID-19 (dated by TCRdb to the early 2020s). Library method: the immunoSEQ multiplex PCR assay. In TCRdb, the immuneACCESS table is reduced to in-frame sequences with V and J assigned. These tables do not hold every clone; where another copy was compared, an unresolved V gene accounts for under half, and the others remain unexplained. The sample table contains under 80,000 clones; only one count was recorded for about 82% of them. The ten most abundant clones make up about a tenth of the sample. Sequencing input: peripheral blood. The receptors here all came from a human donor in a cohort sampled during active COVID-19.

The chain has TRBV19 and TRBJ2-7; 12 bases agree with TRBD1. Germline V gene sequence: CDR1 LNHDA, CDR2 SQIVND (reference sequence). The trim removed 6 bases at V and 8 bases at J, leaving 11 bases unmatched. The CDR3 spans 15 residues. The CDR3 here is CASSTGGTGGAKQYF. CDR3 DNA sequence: TGTGCCAGTAGCACCGGGGGGACAGGGGGCGCCAAGCAGTACTTC.

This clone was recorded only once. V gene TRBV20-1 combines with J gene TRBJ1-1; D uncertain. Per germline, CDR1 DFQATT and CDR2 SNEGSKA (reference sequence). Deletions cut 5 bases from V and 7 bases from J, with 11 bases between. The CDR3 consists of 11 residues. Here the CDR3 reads CSAEFAGEAFF. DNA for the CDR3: TGCAGTGCTGAGTTTGCGGGTGAAGCTTTCTTT.

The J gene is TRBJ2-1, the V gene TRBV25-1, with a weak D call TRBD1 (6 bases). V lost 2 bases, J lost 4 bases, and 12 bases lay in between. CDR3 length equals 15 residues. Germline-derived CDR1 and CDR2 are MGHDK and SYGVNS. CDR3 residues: CASSEHLGQYNEQFF. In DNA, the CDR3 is TGTGCCAGCAGTGAACATCTTGGACAGTACAATGAGCAGTTCTTC. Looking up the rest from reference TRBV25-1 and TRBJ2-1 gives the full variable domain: EADIYQTPRYLVIGTGKKITLECSQTMGHDKMYWYQQDPGMELHLIHYSYGVNSTEKGDLSSESTVSRIRTEHFPLTLESARPSHTSQYLCASSEHLGQYNEQFFGPGTRLTVL.

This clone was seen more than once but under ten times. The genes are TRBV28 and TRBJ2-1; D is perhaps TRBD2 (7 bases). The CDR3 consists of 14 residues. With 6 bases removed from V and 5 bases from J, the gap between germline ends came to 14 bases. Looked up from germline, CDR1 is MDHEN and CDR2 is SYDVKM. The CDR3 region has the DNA TGTGCCAGCAGCCTGGGGGGGGCCAACAATGAGCAGTTCTTC. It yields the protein CASSLGGANNEQFF.

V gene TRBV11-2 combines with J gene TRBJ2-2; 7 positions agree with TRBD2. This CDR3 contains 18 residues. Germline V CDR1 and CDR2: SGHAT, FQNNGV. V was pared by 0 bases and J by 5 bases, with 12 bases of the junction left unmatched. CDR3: CASSLEGFPSGLTGELFF. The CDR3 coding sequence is TGTGCCAGCAGCTTAGAAGGATTCCCTAGCGGTTTGACCGGGGAGCTGTTTTTT.

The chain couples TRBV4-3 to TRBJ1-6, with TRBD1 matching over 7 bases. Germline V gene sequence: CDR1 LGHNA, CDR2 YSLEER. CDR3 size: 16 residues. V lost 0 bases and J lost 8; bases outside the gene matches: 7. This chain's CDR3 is CASSQEVGQQHSPLHF. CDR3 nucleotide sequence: TGCGCCAGCAGCCAAGAGGTGGGACAGCAACATTCACCCCTCCACTTT.

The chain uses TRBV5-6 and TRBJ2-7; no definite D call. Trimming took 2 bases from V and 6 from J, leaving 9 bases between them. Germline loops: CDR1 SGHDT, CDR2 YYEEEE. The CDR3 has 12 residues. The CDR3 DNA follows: TGTGCCAGCAGCTTTGGCACACCCGAGCAGTACTTC. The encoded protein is CASSFGTPEQYF.

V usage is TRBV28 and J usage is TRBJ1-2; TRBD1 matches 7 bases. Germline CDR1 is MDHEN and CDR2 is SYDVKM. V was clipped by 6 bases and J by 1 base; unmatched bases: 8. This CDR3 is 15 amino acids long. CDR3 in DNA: TGTGCCAGCAGGGGGCAGGGACAGCTTAACTATGGCTACACCTTC. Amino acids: CASRGQGQLNYGYTF.

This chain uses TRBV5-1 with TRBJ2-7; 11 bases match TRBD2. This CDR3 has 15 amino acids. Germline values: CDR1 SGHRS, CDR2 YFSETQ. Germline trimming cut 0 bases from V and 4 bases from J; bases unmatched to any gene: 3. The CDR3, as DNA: TGCGCCAGCAGCTTGGAAACTAGCGGGGGTTACGAGCAGTACTTC. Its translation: CASSLETSGGYEQYF.

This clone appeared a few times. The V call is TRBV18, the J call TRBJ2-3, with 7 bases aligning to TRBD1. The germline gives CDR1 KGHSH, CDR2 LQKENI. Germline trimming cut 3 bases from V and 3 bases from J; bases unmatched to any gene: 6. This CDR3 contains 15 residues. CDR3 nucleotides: TGTGCCAGCTCACCCAAAACAGGGGTGACAGATACGCAGTATTTT. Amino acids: CASSPKTGVTDTQYF.

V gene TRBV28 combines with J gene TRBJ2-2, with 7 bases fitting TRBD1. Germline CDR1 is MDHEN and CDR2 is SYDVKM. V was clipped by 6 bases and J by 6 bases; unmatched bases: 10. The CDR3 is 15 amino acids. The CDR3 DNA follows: TGTGCCAGCAGACAGGGACAGATTCACGCCGGGGAGCTGTTTTTT. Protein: CASRQGQIHAGELFF.

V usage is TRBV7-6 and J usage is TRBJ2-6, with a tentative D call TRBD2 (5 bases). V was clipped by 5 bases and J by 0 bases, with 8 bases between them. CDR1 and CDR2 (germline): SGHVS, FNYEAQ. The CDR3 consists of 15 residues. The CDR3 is CASSTLDSGANVLTF. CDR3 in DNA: TGTGCCAGCAGCACACTAGACTCTGGGGCCAACGTCCTGACTTTC. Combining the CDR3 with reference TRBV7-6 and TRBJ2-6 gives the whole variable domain GAGVSQSPRYKVTKRGQDVALRCDPISGHVSLYWYRQALGQGPEFLTYFNYEAQQDKSGLPNDRFSAERPEGSISTLTIQRTEQRDSAMYRCASSTLDSGANVLTFGAGSRLTVL.

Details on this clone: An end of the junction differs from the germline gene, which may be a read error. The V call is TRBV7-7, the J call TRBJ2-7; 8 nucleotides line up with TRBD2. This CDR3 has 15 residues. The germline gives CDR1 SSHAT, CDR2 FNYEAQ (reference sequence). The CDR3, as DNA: TGTGCTAGCAGCCCTGGGGCGGGAGGCACCTACGAGCAGTACTTC. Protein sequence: CASSPGAGGTYEQYF.

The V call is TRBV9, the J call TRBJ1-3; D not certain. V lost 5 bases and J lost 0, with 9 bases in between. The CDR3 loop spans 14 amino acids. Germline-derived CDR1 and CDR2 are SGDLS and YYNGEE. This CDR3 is CASRGASSGNTIYF. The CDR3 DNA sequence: TGTGCCAGCAGGGGCGCCAGCTCTGGAAACACCATATATTTT.

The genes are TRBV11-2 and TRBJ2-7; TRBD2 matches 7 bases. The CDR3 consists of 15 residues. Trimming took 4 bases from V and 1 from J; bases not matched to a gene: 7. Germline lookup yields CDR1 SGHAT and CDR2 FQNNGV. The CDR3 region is CASSWSGIISYEQYF. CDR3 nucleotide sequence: TGTGCCAGCAGCTGGAGCGGGATAATATCCTACGAGCAGTACTTC.